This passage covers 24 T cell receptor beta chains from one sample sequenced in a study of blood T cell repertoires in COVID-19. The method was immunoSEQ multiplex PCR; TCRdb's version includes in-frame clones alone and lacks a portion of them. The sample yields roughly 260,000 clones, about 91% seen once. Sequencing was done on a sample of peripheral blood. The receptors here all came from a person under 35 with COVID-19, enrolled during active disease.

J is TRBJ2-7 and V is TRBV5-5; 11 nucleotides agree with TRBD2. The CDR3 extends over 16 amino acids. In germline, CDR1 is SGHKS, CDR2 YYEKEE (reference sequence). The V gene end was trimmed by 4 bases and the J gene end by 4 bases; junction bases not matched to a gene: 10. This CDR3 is CASSKELAGGRYEQYF. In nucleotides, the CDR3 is TGTGCCAGCAGCAAAGAGCTAGCGGGAGGTCGGTACGAGCAGTACTTC.

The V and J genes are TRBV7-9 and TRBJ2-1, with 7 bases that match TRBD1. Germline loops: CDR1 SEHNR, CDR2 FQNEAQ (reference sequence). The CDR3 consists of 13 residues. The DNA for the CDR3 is TGTGTATCCAGGGACAGTACCTACAATGAGCAGTTCTTC. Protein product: CVSRDSTYNEQFF.

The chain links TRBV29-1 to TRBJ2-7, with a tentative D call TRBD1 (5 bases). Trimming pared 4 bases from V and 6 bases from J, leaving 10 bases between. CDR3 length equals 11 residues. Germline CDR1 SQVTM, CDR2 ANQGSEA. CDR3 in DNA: TGCAGCGTTGTCACAGGATCCGAGCAGTACTTC. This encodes CSVVTGSEQYF.

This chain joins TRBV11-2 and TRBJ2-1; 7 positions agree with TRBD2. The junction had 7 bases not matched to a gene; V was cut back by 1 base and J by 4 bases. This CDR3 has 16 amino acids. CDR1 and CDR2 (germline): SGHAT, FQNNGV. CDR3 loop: CASSLVPSGEYNEQFF. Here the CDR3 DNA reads TGTGCCAGCAGCTTAGTTCCTAGCGGAGAGTACAATGAGCAGTTCTTC. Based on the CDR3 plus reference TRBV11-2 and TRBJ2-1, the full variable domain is EAGVAQSPRYKIIEKRQSVAFWCNPISGHATLYWYQQILGQGPKLLIQFQNNGVVDDSQLPKDRFSAERLKGVDSTLKIQPAKLEDSAVYLCASSLVPSGEYNEQFFGPGTRLTVL.

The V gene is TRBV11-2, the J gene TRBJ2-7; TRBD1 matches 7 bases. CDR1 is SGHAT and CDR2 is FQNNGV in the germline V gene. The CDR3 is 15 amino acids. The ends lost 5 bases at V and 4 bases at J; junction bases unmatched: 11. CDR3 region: CASSIRQGTFYEQYF. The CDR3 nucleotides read TGTGCCAGCAGCATCAGACAGGGAACATTTTACGAGCAGTACTTC.

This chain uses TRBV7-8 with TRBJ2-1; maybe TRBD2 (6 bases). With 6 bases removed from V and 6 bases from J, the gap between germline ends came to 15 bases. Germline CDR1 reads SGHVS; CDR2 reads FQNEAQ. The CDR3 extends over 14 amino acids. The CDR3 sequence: CASRNPPGVNEQFF. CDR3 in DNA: TGTGCCAGCAGAAATCCTCCGGGAGTCAATGAGCAGTTCTTC.

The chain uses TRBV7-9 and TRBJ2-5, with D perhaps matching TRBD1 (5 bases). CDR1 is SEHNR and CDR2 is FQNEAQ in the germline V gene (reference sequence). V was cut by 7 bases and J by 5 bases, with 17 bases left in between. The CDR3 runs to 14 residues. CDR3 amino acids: CASTTRQGAETQYF. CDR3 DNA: TGTGCCAGCACCACCCGCCAGGGTGCTGAGACCCAGTACTTC.

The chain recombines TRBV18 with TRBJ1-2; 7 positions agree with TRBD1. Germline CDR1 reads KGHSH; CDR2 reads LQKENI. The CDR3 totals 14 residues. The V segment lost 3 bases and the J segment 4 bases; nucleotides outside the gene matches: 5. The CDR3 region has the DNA TGTGCCAGCTCACCCGACAGGGCGGGCTATGGCTACACCTTC. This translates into CASSPDRAGYGYTF.

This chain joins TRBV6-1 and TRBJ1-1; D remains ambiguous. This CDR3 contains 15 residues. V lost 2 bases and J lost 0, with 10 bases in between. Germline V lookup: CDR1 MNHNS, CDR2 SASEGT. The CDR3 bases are TGTGCCAGCAGTGAATTGTCTACCCTGAACACTGAAGCTTTCTTT. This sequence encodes CASSELSTLNTEAFF.

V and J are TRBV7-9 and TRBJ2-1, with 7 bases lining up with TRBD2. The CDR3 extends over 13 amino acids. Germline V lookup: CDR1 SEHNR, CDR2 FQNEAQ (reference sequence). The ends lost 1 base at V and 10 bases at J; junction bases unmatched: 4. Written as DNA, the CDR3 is TGTGCCAGCAGCTTAGAACTGGGAGGGGAGCAGTTCTTC. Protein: CASSLELGGEQFF.

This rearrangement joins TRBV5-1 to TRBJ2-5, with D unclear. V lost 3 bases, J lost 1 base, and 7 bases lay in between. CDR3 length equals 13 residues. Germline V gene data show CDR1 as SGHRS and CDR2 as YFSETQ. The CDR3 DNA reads TGCGCCAGCAGCTCCGGGTCCCAAGAGACCCAGTACTTC. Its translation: CASSSGSQETQYF.

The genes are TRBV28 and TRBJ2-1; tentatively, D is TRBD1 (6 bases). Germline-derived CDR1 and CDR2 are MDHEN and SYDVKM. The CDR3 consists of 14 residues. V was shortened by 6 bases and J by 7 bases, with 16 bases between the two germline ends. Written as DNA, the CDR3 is TGTGCCAGCAGACCCGAGACAGGAAGAAATGAGCAGTTCTTC. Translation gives CASRPETGRNEQFF.

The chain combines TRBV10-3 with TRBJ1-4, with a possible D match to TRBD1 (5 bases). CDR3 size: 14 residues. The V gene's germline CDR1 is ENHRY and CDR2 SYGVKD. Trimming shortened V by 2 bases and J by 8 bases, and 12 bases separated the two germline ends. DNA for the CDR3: TGTGCCATCAGTGAGCAGGGATTGGAAGAAAAACTGTTTTTT. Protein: CAISEQGLEEKLFF.

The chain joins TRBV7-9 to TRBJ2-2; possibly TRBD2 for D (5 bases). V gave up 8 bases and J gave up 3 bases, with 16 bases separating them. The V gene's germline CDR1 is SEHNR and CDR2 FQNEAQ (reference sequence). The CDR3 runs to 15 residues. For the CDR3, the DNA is TGTGCCAGCCGCCCTACTAGTTCACACACCGGGGAGCTGTTTTTT. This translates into CASRPTSSHTGELFF.

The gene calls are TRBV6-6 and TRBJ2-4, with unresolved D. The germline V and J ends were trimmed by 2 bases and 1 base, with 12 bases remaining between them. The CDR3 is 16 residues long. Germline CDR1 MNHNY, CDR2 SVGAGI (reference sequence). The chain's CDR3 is CASSYSEAEAKNIQYF. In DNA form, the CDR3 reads TGTGCCAGCAGTTACAGTGAAGCCGAGGCCAAAAACATTCAGTACTTC.

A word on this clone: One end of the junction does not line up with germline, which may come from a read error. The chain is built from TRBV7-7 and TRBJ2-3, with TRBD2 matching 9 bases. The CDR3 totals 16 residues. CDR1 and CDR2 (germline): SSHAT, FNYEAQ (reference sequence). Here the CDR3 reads CASSLGTSSPTDTQYF. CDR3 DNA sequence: TGTGCTAGCAGCCTCGGGACTAGCTCCCCCACAGATACGCAGTATTTT.

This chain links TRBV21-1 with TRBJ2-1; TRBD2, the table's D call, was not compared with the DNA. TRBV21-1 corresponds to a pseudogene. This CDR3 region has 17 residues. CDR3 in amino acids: CASSRRVEAGAYNEQFF. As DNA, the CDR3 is TGTGCCAGCAGCCGTCGGGTGGAAGCGGGAGCTTACAATGAGCAGTTCTTC.

The CDR3 here is CASSLSQLSYGYTF. The CDR3 DNA is TGTGCCAGCAGCTTATCACAGCTCTCCTATGGCTACACCTTC. The chain recombines TRBV7-2 with TRBJ1-2; D unclear. Germline assignment: CDR1 SGHTA and CDR2 FQGNSA. Deletions cut 2 bases from V and 4 bases from J, with 11 bases between. CDR3 length equals 14 residues.

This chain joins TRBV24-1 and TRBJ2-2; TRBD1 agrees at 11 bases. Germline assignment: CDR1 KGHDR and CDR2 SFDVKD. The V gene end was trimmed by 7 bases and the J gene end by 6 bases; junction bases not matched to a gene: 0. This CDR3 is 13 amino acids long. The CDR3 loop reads CATRDRGPGELFF. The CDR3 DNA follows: TGTGCCACCAGGGACAGGGGGCCCGGGGAGCTGTTTTTT.

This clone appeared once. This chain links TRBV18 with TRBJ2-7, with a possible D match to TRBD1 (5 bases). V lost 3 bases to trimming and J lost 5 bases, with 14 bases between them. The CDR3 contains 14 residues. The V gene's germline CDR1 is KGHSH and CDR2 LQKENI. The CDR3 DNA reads TGTGCCAGCTCACCTCCCTTCCGGACAAACGAGCAGTACTTC. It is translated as CASSPPFRTNEQYF.

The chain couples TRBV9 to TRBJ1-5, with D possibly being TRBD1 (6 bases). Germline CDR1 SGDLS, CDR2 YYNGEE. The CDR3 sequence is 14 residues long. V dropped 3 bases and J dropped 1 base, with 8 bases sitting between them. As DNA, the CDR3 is TGTGCCAGCAGCGGAGGGACAAGCAATCAGCCCCAGCATTTT. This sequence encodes CASSGGTSNQPQHF. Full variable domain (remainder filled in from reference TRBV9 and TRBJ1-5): DSGVTQTPKHLITATGQRVTLRCSPRSGDLSVYWYQQSLDQGLQFLIQYYNGEERAKGNILERFSAQQFPDLHSELNLSSLELGDSALYFCASSGGTSNQPQHFGDGTRLSIL.

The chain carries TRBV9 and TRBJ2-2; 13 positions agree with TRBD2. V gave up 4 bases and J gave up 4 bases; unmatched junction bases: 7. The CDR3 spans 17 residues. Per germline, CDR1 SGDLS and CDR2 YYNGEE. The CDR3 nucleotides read TGTGCCAGCAGCCCCGAACTAGCGGGAGGGTCCACCGGGGAGCTGTTTTTT. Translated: CASSPELAGGSTGELFF.

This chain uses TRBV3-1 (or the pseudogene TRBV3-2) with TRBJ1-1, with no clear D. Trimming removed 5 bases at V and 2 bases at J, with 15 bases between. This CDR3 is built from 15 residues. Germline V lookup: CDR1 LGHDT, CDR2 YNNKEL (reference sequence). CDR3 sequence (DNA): TGTGCCAGCAGCACCCGGAGAGACGTAAACACTGAAGCTTTCTTT. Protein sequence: CASSTRRDVNTEAFF.

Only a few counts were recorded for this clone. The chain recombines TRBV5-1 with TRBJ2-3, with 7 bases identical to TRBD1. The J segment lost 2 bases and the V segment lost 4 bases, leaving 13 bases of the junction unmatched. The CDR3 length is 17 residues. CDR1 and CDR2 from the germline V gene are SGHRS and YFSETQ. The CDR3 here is CASSGGSQGWDTDTQYF. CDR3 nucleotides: TGCGCCAGCAGCGGAGGCTCACAGGGGTGGGACACAGATACGCAGTATTTT. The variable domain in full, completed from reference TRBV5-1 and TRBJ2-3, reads KAGVTQTPRYLIKTRGQQVTLSCSPISGHRSVSWYQQTPGQGLQFLFEYFSETQRNKGNFPGRFSGRQFSNSRSEMNVSTLELGDSALYLCASSGGSQGWDTDTQYFGPGTRLTVL.